One sample yielded the 30 T cell receptor beta chains listed below, sequenced in a study of blood T cell repertoires in COVID-19. Sequencing was performed with immunoSEQ multiplex PCR; in TCRdb, only in-frame clones are kept and a portion is missing. The repertoire includes roughly 140,000 clones, roughly 80% of them detected once, and about 4% sits in the top ten. Input material: peripheral blood. The receptors come from a woman aged 80 or over with acute or convalescent COVID-19.

The gene calls are TRBV3-1 (or the pseudogene TRBV3-2) and TRBJ1-5; D might be TRBD1 (5 bases). Germline CDR1 is LGHDT and CDR2 is YNNKEL (reference sequence). The V end was cut by 1 base, the J end by 7 bases, with 11 bases between. The CDR3 has 14 amino acids. The CDR3 nucleotides are TGTGCCAGCAGCCAAGCGGGACGGGGGCAGCCCCAGCATTTT. Its protein product is CASSQAGRGQPQHF.

This clone was seen just once. The CDR3 DNA is TGTGCCAGCAATATAGGACAGGGAGGTAAGCAGCCCCAGCATTTT. It is translated as CASNIGQGGKQPQHF. The chain links TRBV28 to TRBJ1-5, with 8 bases fitting TRBD1. The CDR3 extends over 15 amino acids. Per germline, CDR1 MDHEN and CDR2 SYDVKM. With 7 bases clipped from V and 7 bases from J, the junction kept 12 bases outside the gene matches.

CDR3 in DNA: TGCGCCAGCAGCTTGGTTTCAGGAGGCACCTTCTCTGGGGCCAACGTCCTGACTTTC. Protein sequence: CASSLVSGGTFSGANVLTF. The genes are TRBV5-1 and TRBJ2-6, with D maybe TRBD2 (5 bases). This CDR3 is 19 amino acids long. The V end lost 0 bases, the J end lost 0 bases, and 16 bases lay between the germline ends. Germline lookup yields CDR1 SGHRS and CDR2 YFSETQ.

V is TRBV6-5 and J is TRBJ1-4; tentative D call: TRBD1 (5 bases). The CDR3 extends over 15 amino acids. The V end was cut by 6 bases, the J end by 10 bases, with 21 bases between. The germline V gene has CDR1 MNHEY and CDR2 SVGAGI. CDR3 amino acids: CASRSSGPWGGKLFF. In DNA, the CDR3 is TGTGCCAGCAGATCCTCCGGGCCCTGGGGGGGAAAACTGTTTTTT.

This chain links TRBV5-4 with TRBJ2-1; the D gene is possibly TRBD2 (6 bases). The V end was cut by 0 bases, the J end by 6 bases, with 10 bases between. CDR1 SGHNT and CDR2 YYREEE come from the germline V gene (reference sequence). The CDR3 contains 14 residues. The CDR3 DNA reads as TGTGCCAGCAGCTTGGAACTAGCAGCCAATGAGCAGTTCTTC. Protein sequence: CASSLELAANEQFF.

The genes are TRBV5-5 and TRBJ1-6; 8 bases agree with TRBD1. V shed 0 bases, J shed 10 bases, and the junction held 9 bases outside the gene matches. The CDR3 runs to 16 residues. Per germline, CDR1 SGHKS and CDR2 YYEKEE (reference sequence). The CDR3 here is CASSLGDRKRRSPLHF. The DNA for the CDR3 is TGTGCCAGCAGCTTGGGGGACAGGAAGAGACGGTCACCCCTCCACTTT.

This chain uses TRBV30 with TRBJ1-1, with D unclear. V was pared by 2 bases and J by 1 base, with 11 bases between. Germline V lookup: CDR1 GTSNPN, CDR2 SVGIG (reference sequence). The length of the CDR3 is 14 residues. CDR3 in DNA: TGTGCCTGGAGTTTATTTGCGGGGAACACTGAAGCTTTCTTT. It yields the protein CAWSLFAGNTEAFF. The whole variable domain, remainder taken from reference TRBV30 and TRBJ1-1, is SQTIHQWPATLVQPVGSPLSLECTVEGTSNPNLYWYRQAAGRGLQLLFYSVGIGQISSEVPQNLSASRPQDRQFILSSKKLLLSDSGFYLCAWSLFAGNTEAFFGQGTRLTVV.

The V and J genes are TRBV11-2 and TRBJ1-1; D gene uncertain. The CDR3 covers 17 residues. Germline V gene data show CDR1 as SGHAT and CDR2 as FQNNGV. The germline V and J ends were trimmed by 1 base and 4 bases, with 19 bases remaining between them. In DNA form, the CDR3 reads TGTGCCAGCAGCTTAGTGACCGTCGGGGTAATGAGCACTGAAGCTTTCTTT. Amino acid sequence: CASSLVTVGVMSTEAFF. Filled out from reference TRBV11-2 and TRBJ1-1, the complete variable domain reads EAGVAQSPRYKIIEKRQSVAFWCNPISGHATLYWYQQILGQGPKLLIQFQNNGVVDDSQLPKDRFSAERLKGVDSTLKIQPAKLEDSAVYLCASSLVTVGVMSTEAFFGQGTRLTVV.

The chain combines TRBV2 with TRBJ1-2; 9 bases are a match to TRBD1. Germline V gives CDR1 SNHLY, CDR2 FYNNEI. V gave up 0 bases and J gave up 3 bases; unmatched junction bases: 14. The CDR3 totals 19 residues. The CDR3 region has the DNA TGTGCCAGCAGTGAAGCTAGTGACCCAAGACAGGGGGTGGACTATGGCTACACCTTC. Protein product: CASSEASDPRQGVDYGYTF. Full variable domain (outside the CDR3, taken from reference TRBV2 and TRBJ1-2): EPEVTQTPSHQVTQMGQEVILRCVPISNHLYFYWYRQILGQKVEFLVSFYNNEISEKSEIFDDQFSVERPDGSNFTLKIRSTKLEDSAMYFCASSEASDPRQGVDYGYTFGSGTRLTVV.

This clone was counted a few times. The CDR3 spells CASSHLGMSGANVLTF. The CDR3 DNA follows: TGTGCCAGCAGCCACCTCGGGATGTCTGGGGCCAACGTCCTGACTTTC. V is TRBV7-6 and J is TRBJ2-6; TRBD2 might be the D (5 bases). Trimming took 5 bases from V and 1 from J, leaving 12 bases between them. This CDR3 is built from 16 residues. Germline assignment: CDR1 SGHVS and CDR2 FNYEAQ.

This chain connects TRBV30 to TRBJ1-1, with 8 positions matching TRBD1. V was pared by 3 bases and J by 5 bases, with 5 bases of the junction left unmatched. CDR3 length: 13 residues. Per the germline V gene, CDR1 is GTSNPN and CDR2 is SVGIG (reference sequence). The CDR3 nucleotides are TGTGCCTGGAGCTACAGGGGGTGGACTGAAGCTTTCTTT. It specifies CAWSYRGWTEAFF.

The chain employs TRBV27 and TRBJ1-1; D not resolved. CDR3 length: 13 residues. Germline V CDR1 and CDR2: MNHEY, SMNVEV (reference sequence). Trimming took off 8 bases at V and 5 bases at J, with 15 bases between the two ends. The CDR3 bases are TGTGCCAGCTACGAGCGGCCGGGGACTGAAGCTTTCTTT. Translated, it gives CASYERPGTEAFF.

The chain has TRBV28 and TRBJ1-5; no definite D call. CDR1 and CDR2 from the germline V gene are MDHEN and SYDVKM. V lost 6 bases, J lost 2 bases, and 17 bases lay in between. The CDR3 has 16 amino acids. CDR3: CASSPGRGLRNQPQHF. CDR3 coding DNA: TGTGCCAGCAGCCCCGGCCGAGGACTTCGCAATCAGCCCCAGCATTTT.

This clone appeared once. The chain recombines TRBV5-1 with TRBJ2-3; a weak D match, TRBD2 (5 bases). CDR1 and CDR2 (germline): SGHRS, YFSETQ. The CDR3 totals 15 residues. Deletions cut 5 bases from V and 0 bases from J, with 13 bases between. DNA for the CDR3: TGCGCCAGCAGAATCAGCGGAACCAGCACAGATACGCAGTATTTT. It yields the protein CASRISGTSTDTQYF.

This chain connects TRBV28 to TRBJ2-3, with D maybe TRBD2 (6 bases). Trimming pared 8 bases from V and 2 bases from J, leaving 11 bases between. This CDR3 has 13 residues. Germline lookup yields CDR1 MDHEN and CDR2 SYDVKM. DNA of the CDR3: TGTGCCAGCGCCCGGGGGTCCACAGATACGCAGTATTTT. Its protein product is CASARGSTDTQYF.

The chain recombines TRBV7-9 with TRBJ1-3; TRBD1 aligns across 9 bases. The CDR3 loop spans 18 amino acids. Germline trimming cut 4 bases from V and 0 bases from J; bases unmatched to any gene: 10. Germline CDR1 SEHNR, CDR2 FQNEAQ (reference sequence). CDR3 sequence reads: CASSYGTGNTFSGNTIYF. For the CDR3, the DNA is TGTGCCAGCAGCTATGGGACAGGGAACACCTTCTCTGGAAACACCATATATTTT.

V gene TRBV11-2 combines with J gene TRBJ2-7; 7 nucleotides agree with TRBD1. CDR1 and CDR2 (germline): SGHAT, FQNNGV. The trim removed 3 bases at V and 2 bases at J, leaving 10 bases unmatched. The CDR3 is 16 amino acids. In nucleotides, the CDR3 is TGTGCCAGCAGCTTCAGACTAAGGGACAGTACCTACGAGCAGTACTTC. Translating gives CASSFRLRDSTYEQYF. The full variable domain, its missing parts supplied by reference TRBV11-2 and TRBJ2-7, is EAGVAQSPRYKIIEKRQSVAFWCNPISGHATLYWYQQILGQGPKLLIQFQNNGVVDDSQLPKDRFSAERLKGVDSTLKIQPAKLEDSAVYLCASSFRLRDSTYEQYFGPGTRLTVT.

V usage is TRBV7-8 and J usage is TRBJ2-1, with D possibly matching TRBD2 (6 bases). Germline values: CDR1 SGHVS, CDR2 FQNEAQ. Trimming took 10 bases from V and 2 from J, leaving 15 bases between them. There are 14 residues in the CDR3. The DNA for the CDR3 is TGTGCCACCAAAGGGTCGGGAGCCTACAATGAGCAGTTCTTC. Its translation: CATKGSGAYNEQFF.

This chain links TRBV2 with TRBJ2-5; 7 nucleotides agree with TRBD2. CDR1 and CDR2 from the germline V gene are SNHLY and FYNNEI. V lost 7 bases to trimming and J lost 7 bases; unmatched junction nucleotides: 6. The CDR3 extends over 12 amino acids. CDR3 sequence reads: CASTDPGGTQYF. DNA for the CDR3: TGTGCCAGCACAGACCCGGGAGGGACCCAGTACTTC.

The genes are TRBV6-5 and TRBJ2-3; possible D gene TRBD1, 6 bases. The CDR3 has 15 amino acids. Per the germline V gene, CDR1 is MNHEY and CDR2 is SVGAGI. V lost 6 bases, J lost 3 bases, and 16 bases lay in between. The DNA for the CDR3 is TGTGCCAGCAGGACCCCACAGGGAACGACAGATACGCAGTATTTT. Residues: CASRTPQGTTDTQYF.

The genes are TRBV3-1 (or the pseudogene TRBV3-2) and TRBJ1-1; D is uncertain. There are 14 residues in the CDR3. Germline values: CDR1 LGHDT, CDR2 YNNKEL (reference sequence). V shed 4 bases and J shed 1 base, with 10 bases lying between them. This CDR3 is CASSPQHRNTEAFF. The CDR3 nucleotides are TGTGCCAGCAGCCCTCAACACAGGAACACTGAAGCTTTCTTT.

This chain links TRBV6-1 with TRBJ2-2, with D hard to call. CDR1 MNHNS and CDR2 SASEGT come from the germline V gene. The V end was cut by 7 bases, the J end by 7 bases, with 16 bases between. This CDR3 region has 14 residues. Here the CDR3 reads CASKRNEHGGELFF. The DNA for the CDR3 is TGTGCCAGCAAGCGTAACGAACACGGCGGGGAGCTGTTTTTT.

This chain uses TRBV7-2 with TRBJ2-3; D ambiguous. This CDR3 comprises 12 residues. In germline, CDR1 is SGHTA, CDR2 FQGNSA. The V end lost 9 bases, the J end lost 2 bases, and 9 bases lay between the germline ends. In nucleotides, the CDR3 is TGTGCCAGGTCACAAATCACAGATACGCAGTATTTT. It is translated as CARSQITDTQYF.

For the CDR3, the DNA is TGTGCCAGCAGTGCTTCCGGACTAGCGGGGGGTACGCAGTATTTT. This codes for CASSASGLAGGTQYF. The chain employs TRBV6-4 and TRBJ2-3, with 14 bases lining up with TRBD2. The trim removed 4 bases at V and 8 bases at J, leaving 5 bases unmatched. CDR3 length: 15 residues. Per the germline V gene, CDR1 is MRHNA and CDR2 is SNTAGT.

The chain has TRBV20-1 and TRBJ2-7; 11 positions agree with TRBD2. V gave up 3 bases and J gave up 4 bases; unmatched junction bases: 8. The CDR3 has 15 residues. The germline gives CDR1 DFQATT, CDR2 SNEGSKA (reference sequence). The CDR3 sequence is CSASGTGTSGYEQYF. As DNA, the CDR3 is TGCAGTGCTAGTGGGACCGGGACTAGCGGTTACGAGCAGTACTTC.

The chain carries TRBV5-4 and TRBJ2-1; TRBD2 matches 7 bases. The CDR3 is 14 residues long. Germline CDR1 reads SGHNT; CDR2 reads YYREEE (reference sequence). Trimming at V came to 1 base and at J to 9 bases, leaving 7 bases not matched to a gene. The CDR3 spells CASSLTVRETEQFF. Here the CDR3 DNA reads TGTGCCAGCAGCTTGACGGTGCGGGAGACTGAGCAGTTCTTC. The whole variable domain, filled in from reference TRBV5-4 and TRBJ2-1, reads ETGVTQSPTHLIKTRGQQVTLRCSSQSGHNTVSWYQQALGQGPQFIFQYYREEENGRGNFPPRFSGLQFPNYSSELNVNALELDDSALYLCASSLTVRETEQFFGPGTRLTVL.

The chain uses TRBV21-1 and TRBJ2-1; the table's D call, TRBD2, was not checked against the DNA. TRBV21-1 is a pseudogene segment. The CDR3 sequence is 21 residues long. The CDR3 is CASSKYPRLAERNTSYNEQFF. In DNA, the CDR3 is TGTGCCAGCAGCAAATACCCCAGACTAGCGGAGCGAAATACCTCCTACAATGAGCAGTTCTTC.

V is TRBV19 and J is TRBJ1-5, with 9 positions matching TRBD1. This CDR3 spans 15 amino acids. The germline V gene encodes CDR1 LNHDA and CDR2 SQIVND (reference sequence). J lost 7 bases, V lost 5 bases, and 9 bases had no gene match. In DNA, the CDR3 is TGTGCCAGTAGTTCCGACAGGGGGGCGGGACAGCCCCAGCATTTT. Its protein is CASSSDRGAGQPQHF.

In this sample, this clone turned up a few times. The rearrangement links TRBV5-8 to TRBJ2-1; D is ambiguous. Germline V CDR1 and CDR2: SGHTS, YDEGEE. The CDR3 contains 11 residues. Trimming removed 1 base at V and 10 bases at J, with 6 bases between. The CDR3 loop reads CASSLYREQFF. Here the CDR3 DNA reads TGTGCCAGCAGCTTGTACCGGGAGCAGTTCTTC.

Only a few counts were recorded for this clone. The rearrangement links TRBV30 to TRBJ1-5, with D perhaps TRBD1 (5 bases). Germline V lookup: CDR1 GTSNPN, CDR2 SVGIG (reference sequence). V was pared by 0 bases and J by 6 bases, with 9 bases between. CDR3 length: 13 residues. This CDR3 is CAWSVGRAQPQHF. CDR3 DNA: TGTGCCTGGAGTGTCGGCAGGGCTCAGCCCCAGCATTTT.